This TCR beta chain was sequenced in a study of radiotherapy plus CTLA-4 blockade in lung cancer. Study-level results: Increased serum interferon-beta after radiation also reportedly predicted response strongly. Blood-borne expansion of tumor-derived TCR clones followed radiotherapy plus ipilimumab.

Profiling relied on immunoSEQ multiplex PCR, and the TCRdb table lists in-frame clones only, not all of them. Of some 67,000 clones in the sample, 70% to 80% were seen once. Trimming pared 2 bases from V and 8 bases from J, leaving 9 bases between. CDR1 is MNHEY, CDR2 SMNVEV, per germline (reference sequence). The CDR3 runs 12 residues. As concerns this clone: Its antigen is as yet unknown.

The clonotype comes from a human donor with non-small cell lung cancer whose response to radiotherapy plus ipilimumab could not be evaluated. Some clones in this sample may be carry-over from other donors' samples. The specimen comprised peripheral blood, sampled from a patient treated with radiotherapy plus ipilimumab. The genes are TRBV27 and TRBJ1-2, with D possibly matching TRBD1 (5 bases). The CDR3 region has the DNA TGTGCCAGCAGTTTAGCGGGGGGGGGCTACACCTTC. Residues: CASSLAGGGYTF.